The sequence of this TCR beta chain was determined in a study of T cells after yellow fever vaccination. This clonotype was detected many times. TCRdb re-derived calls from the 5' RACE reads in MiXCR, one entry per CDR3 protein. The sample yields some 110,000 distinct CDR3 sequences, roughly 8.9% seen once. Specimen: CD8+ T cells sorted from PBMCs, collected 45 days after the yellow fever booster vaccination. The receptor was derived from a man aged 30 to 39 who received the YFV17D yellow fever vaccine.

Written as DNA, the CDR3 is TGTGCCAGCAGCTTACCGACAGGGGGGAACACTGAAGCTTTCTTT. Protein: CASSLPTGGNTEAFF. This chain uses TRBV11-2 with TRBJ1-1, with 9 bases fitting TRBD1. Germline trimming cut 2 bases from V and 1 base from J; bases unmatched to any gene: 2. The CDR3 has 15 residues. CDR1 and CDR2 from the germline V gene are SGHAT and FQNNGV.